Presented here are 12 T cell receptor beta chains from one specimen sequenced in a study of cytomegalovirus exposure and HLA in healthy donors. A multiplex PCR was run with 60 Vbeta primers and 13 Jbeta primers. Clones were sequenced by immunoSEQ multiplex PCR, and TCRdb holds only the in-frame ones, with some missing. The repertoire holds under 200,000 clones, about 80% seen once, with under 1.5% in the top ten. The sequencing sample was made of PBMCs. These receptors all come from a man younger than 45 in good health and CMV-seronegative.

CDR3 sequence reads: CASSLTGGENYEQYF. CDR3 nucleotide sequence: TGTGCCAGCAGCTTAACTGGAGGGGAGAACTACGAGCAGTACTTC. This sequence joins TRBV7-3 and TRBJ2-7, with D possibly matching TRBD2 (6 bases). The V gene's germline CDR1 is SGHTA and CDR2 FQGTGA. Trimming removed 0 bases at V and 3 bases at J, with 12 bases between. CDR3 length: 15 amino acids.

The genes are TRBV30 and TRBJ2-7; 9 positions match TRBD1. CDR3 length: 14 amino acids. Trimming cost V 8 bases and J 1 base; bases outside gene matches: 9. The germline CDR1 and CDR2 sequences are GTSNPN and SVGIG (reference sequence). CDR3 region: CAGETGGPSYEQYF. The DNA of the CDR3 is TGTGCCGGAGAAACAGGGGGCCCGTCCTACGAGCAGTACTTC.

A few counts support this clone. V and J are TRBV5-6 and TRBJ1-4; weak D call: TRBD1 (6 bases). V shed 5 bases and J shed 3 bases, with 14 bases lying between them. CDR1 and CDR2 (germline): SGHDT, YYEEEE. This CDR3 is built from 15 residues. CDR3 loop: CASSSGGGPNEKLFF. For the CDR3, the DNA is TGTGCCAGCAGTTCTGGGGGGGGCCCTAATGAAAAACTGTTTTTT. Using reference TRBV5-6 and TRBJ1-4 for the parts outside the CDR3, the full variable domain is DAGVTQSPTHLIKTRGQQVTLRCSPKSGHDTVSWYQQALGQGPQFIFQYYEEEERQRGNFPDRFSGHQFPNYSSELNVNALLLGDSALYLCASSSGGGPNEKLFFGSGTQLSVL.

This chain uses TRBV7-9 with TRBJ1-1; TRBD1 is a possible D gene (5 bases). The V and J ends lost 1 base and 5 bases respectively, with 11 bases between them. This CDR3 has 14 amino acids. The V gene's germline CDR1 is SEHNR and CDR2 FQNEAQ (reference sequence). The CDR3 reads CASSLDQGQTEAFF. As DNA, the CDR3 is TGTGCCAGCAGCTTAGACCAGGGTCAGACTGAAGCTTTCTTT.

V and J are TRBV10-1 and TRBJ2-5; 9 bases fit TRBD1. V shed 3 bases, J shed 2 bases, and the junction held 7 bases outside the gene matches. CDR3 size: 16 residues. Germline assignment: CDR1 WNHNN and CDR2 SYGVQD (reference sequence). The CDR3 sequence: CASSEPKTGGQETQYF. CDR3 nucleotides: TGCGCCAGCAGTGAACCGAAGACAGGGGGGCAAGAGACCCAGTACTTC.

This rearrangement joins TRBV6-5 to TRBJ2-1, with a possible D match to TRBD1 (5 bases). The V gene lost 6 bases and the J gene lost 7 bases, with 13 bases spanning the gap. Looked up from germline, CDR1 is MNHEY and CDR2 is SVGAGI. The CDR3 runs 13 residues. DNA for the CDR3: TGTGCCAGCAGCACTGGGGCCCCGAATGAGCAGTTCTTC. Translating it yields CASSTGAPNEQFF.

The CDR3 region is CAIRKGLAGEQYF. As DNA, the CDR3 is TGTGCCATCAGAAAAGGACTAGCAGGTGAGCAGTACTTC. V usage is TRBV10-3 and J usage is TRBJ2-7, with 8 nucleotides matching TRBD2. Germline CDR1 and CDR2: ENHRY and SYGVKD. V shed 6 bases, J shed 7 bases, and the junction held 8 bases outside the gene matches. The CDR3 is made up of 13 amino acids.

This sequence joins TRBV7-9 and TRBJ1-6, with 7 bases lining up with TRBD1. The CDR3 has 15 amino acids. CDR1 is SEHNR, CDR2 FQNEAQ, per germline (reference sequence). The trim removed 5 bases at V and 10 bases at J, leaving 11 bases unmatched. CDR3 DNA: TGTGCCAGCAGCCCCCGACAGGGATCTTTGTCACCCCTCCACTTT. Protein sequence: CASSPRQGSLSPLHF. Based on the CDR3 plus reference TRBV7-9 and TRBJ1-6, the full variable domain is DTGVSQNPRHKITKRGQNVTFRCDPISEHNRLYWYRQTLGQGPEFLTYFQNEAQLEKSRLLSDRFSAERPKGSFSTLEIQRTEQGDSAMYLCASSPRQGSLSPLHFGNGTRLTVT.

This chain joins TRBV9 and TRBJ1-6; TRBD1 agrees at 12 bases. Germline CDR1 SGDLS, CDR2 YYNGEE. This CDR3 region has 15 residues. Trimming removed 4 bases from V and 9 bases from J; junction bases left unmatched: 5. The CDR3, as DNA: TGTGCCAGCAGCATGGGACAGGGGGCGGGTTCACCCCTCCACTTT. The encoded protein is CASSMGQGAGSPLHF.

A few counts support this clone. The rearrangement joins TRBV19 to TRBJ2-7; 7 nucleotides agree with TRBD1. Germline CDR1 and CDR2: LNHDA and SQIVND (reference sequence). CDR3 size: 14 residues. The V segment lost 6 bases and the J segment 2 bases; nucleotides outside the gene matches: 7. This CDR3 is CASSPNRGTYEQYF. The DNA for the CDR3 is TGTGCCAGTAGCCCTAACAGGGGTACCTACGAGCAGTACTTC.

This clone was found a few times. The chain joins TRBV6-5 to TRBJ1-5; no reliable D call. V gave up 0 bases and J gave up 1 base, with 7 bases separating them. Germline V lookup: CDR1 MNHEY, CDR2 SVGAGI. This CDR3 is 15 amino acids long. In DNA, the CDR3 is TGTGCCAGCAGTTACTCGATCGGGAGCAATCAGCCCCAGCATTTT. It encodes CASSYSIGSNQPQHF.

The V gene is TRBV6-1, the J gene TRBJ2-7; D is uncertain. The CDR3 has 15 residues. Trimming pared 1 base from V and 6 bases from J, leaving 16 bases between. Germline V gene sequence: CDR1 MNHNS, CDR2 SASEGT. The DNA of the CDR3 is TGTGCCAGCAGTGAAGTTCCAGACGGAGTATCCGAGCAGTACTTC. This translates into CASSEVPDGVSEQYF.